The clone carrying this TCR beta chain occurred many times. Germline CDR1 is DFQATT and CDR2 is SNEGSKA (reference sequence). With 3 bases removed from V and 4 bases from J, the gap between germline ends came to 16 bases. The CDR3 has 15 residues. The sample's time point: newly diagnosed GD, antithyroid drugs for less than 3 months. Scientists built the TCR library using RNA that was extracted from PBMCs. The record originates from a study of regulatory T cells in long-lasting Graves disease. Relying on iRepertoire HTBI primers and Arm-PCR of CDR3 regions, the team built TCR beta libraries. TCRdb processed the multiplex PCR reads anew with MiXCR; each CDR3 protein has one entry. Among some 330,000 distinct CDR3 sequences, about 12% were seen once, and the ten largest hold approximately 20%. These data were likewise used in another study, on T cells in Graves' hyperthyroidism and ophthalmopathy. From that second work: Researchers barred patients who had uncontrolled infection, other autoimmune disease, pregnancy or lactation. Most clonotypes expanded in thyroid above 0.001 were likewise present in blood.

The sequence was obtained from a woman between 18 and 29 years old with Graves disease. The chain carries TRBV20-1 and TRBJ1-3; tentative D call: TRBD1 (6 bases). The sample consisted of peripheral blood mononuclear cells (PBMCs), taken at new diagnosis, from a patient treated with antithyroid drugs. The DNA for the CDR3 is TGCAGTGCTAGTTTTCTGGGGGCAGGGGGAAACACCATATATTTT. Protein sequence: CSASFLGAGGNTIYF.